One and the same sample provided the 26 T cell receptor beta chains below, sequenced in a study of CD8+CD57+ T cells in acquired aplastic anemia. Both TCR beta VDJ combination and CDR3 sequence profiling were carried out. Genomic DNA was the template for this profiling. One entry per CDR3 protein, called by TCRdb with MiXCR from the reads. The sample carries some 150,000 distinct CDR3 sequences, 41% recorded once. The source material was sorted CD4+, CD8+, or CD8+CD57+ T cells (not recorded which) from PBMCs. The source of these receptors is a human donor in good health, serving as a control.

This clonotype was counted many times. The chain couples TRBV4-1 to TRBJ1-2; D remains ambiguous. V was trimmed by 2 bases and J by 2 bases, leaving 15 bases between them. This CDR3 is 16 amino acids long. Germline CDR1 reads MGHRA; CDR2 reads YSYEKL. CDR3 protein: CASSQQPSGLNYGYTF. CDR3 sequence (DNA): TGCGCCAGCAGCCAACAACCGAGTGGGCTAAACTATGGCTACACCTTC.

This clonotype was recorded at least ten times. The chain joins TRBV5-5 to TRBJ1-2, with D possibly TRBD1 on 6 matching bases. CDR1 and CDR2 (germline): SGHKS, YYEKEE (reference sequence). The CDR3 is made up of 14 amino acids. Trimming pared 1 base from V and 7 bases from J, leaving 14 bases between. This chain's CDR3 is CASSLYLGALGYTF. The CDR3 DNA reads as TGTGCCAGCAGCTTGTATCTGGGGGCACTTGGCTACACCTTC. The complete variable domain, with remaining parts taken from reference TRBV5-5 and TRBJ1-2, reads DAGVTQSPTHLIKTRGQQVTLRCSPISGHKSVSWYQQVLGQGPQFIFQYYEKEERGRGNFPDRFSARQFPNYSSELNVNALLLGDSALYLCASSLYLGALGYTFGSGTRLTVV.

At least ten counts were recorded for this clonotype. This may come from a read error, since a much larger clone is one base off. V usage is TRBV10-3 and J usage is TRBJ1-1; D is unresolved. CDR1 is ENHRY, CDR2 SYGVKD, per germline. The CDR3 runs 14 residues. The chain's CDR3 is CAFSARALDTEAFF. As DNA, the CDR3 is TGTGCCTTCAGTGCGCGGGCGTTGGACACTGAAGCTTTCTTT.

This clonotype was seen many times. This sequence joins TRBV4-2 and TRBJ2-1; 12 bases are shared with TRBD2. J gave up 0 bases and V 1 base, and 7 bases lay outside the gene matches. The V gene's germline CDR1 is LGHNA and CDR2 YNFKEQ. The CDR3 sequence is 19 residues long. CDR3 in DNA: TGTGCCAGCAGCCAAGGGTCTAGCGGGGGGGCTAGCTCCTACAATGAGCAGTTCTTC. Encoded protein: CASSQGSSGGASSYNEQFF.

This clonotype came up once. Given a much more abundant clone one base away, this may be a read error. J is TRBJ2-1 and V is TRBV5-4; D not certain. Germline V gives CDR1 SGHNT, CDR2 YYREEE (reference sequence). The CDR3 runs 13 residues. The CDR3 spells CASSSGRNNEQSF. CDR3 sequence (DNA): TGTGCCAGCAGCTCAGGACGGAACAATGAGCAGTCCTTC.

A remark on this clonotype: Mismatch with germline at one junction end may stem from a read error. The CDR3 sequence: CASSLGANQPQHF. CDR3 nucleotides: TGTGCTAGCAGCTTAGGGGCCAATCAGCCCCAGCATTTT. The chain carries TRBV7-6 and TRBJ1-5, with D maybe TRBD1 (5 bases). Germline CDR1 SGHVS, CDR2 FNYEAQ. The CDR3 totals 13 residues.

This clonotype was counted only a few times. The J gene is TRBJ2-5, the V gene TRBV19, with D maybe TRBD1 (6 bases). CDR3 length: 14 amino acids. Germline CDR1 is LNHDA and CDR2 is SQIVND (reference sequence). V was shortened by 9 bases and J by 4 bases, with 18 bases between the two germline ends. CDR3 bases: TGTGCCAGCAGCGCTACACAGGGACCAGAGACCCAGTACTTC. This translates into CASSATQGPETQYF.

This clonotype has a count of ten or more. The rearrangement links TRBV5-4 to TRBJ2-5; the match to TRBD1 covers 9 bases. Germline assignment: CDR1 SGHNT and CDR2 YYREEE (reference sequence). This CDR3 spans 15 amino acids. The ends lost 3 bases at V and 5 bases at J; junction bases unmatched: 8. This CDR3 is CASSSTGGWGETQYF. The CDR3 DNA reads as TGTGCCAGCAGCTCAACAGGGGGCTGGGGGGAGACCCAGTACTTC.

This clonotype was detected ten times or more. The rearrangement uses TRBV19 and TRBJ1-1; TRBD1 might be the D (6 bases). V lost 4 bases, J lost 1 base, and 10 bases lay in between. The CDR3 extends over 14 amino acids. Germline V CDR1 and CDR2: LNHDA, SQIVND (reference sequence). The CDR3 nucleotides are TGTGCCAGTAGTAAAAGACAGGAGAACACTGAAGCTTTCTTT. Residues: CASSKRQENTEAFF.

In its sample, this clonotype was seen many times. The chain uses TRBV3-1 and TRBJ1-4; D uncertain. This CDR3 has 12 residues. Germline V gene data show CDR1 as LGHDT and CDR2 as YNNKEL (reference sequence). Trimming removed 6 bases at V and 5 bases at J, with 7 bases between. The CDR3 spells CASRGGNEKLFF. In DNA, the CDR3 is TGTGCCAGCAGAGGAGGGAATGAAAAACTGTTTTTT.

This clonotype was observed once. CDR3 DNA sequence: TGTGCCAGCAGCCAAGATGAGTCCTACGAGCAGTACTTC. Amino acid sequence: CASSQDESYEQYF. V and J are TRBV14 and TRBJ2-7; unclear D gene. V was shortened by 0 bases and J by 1 base, with 4 bases between the two germline ends. CDR1 is SGHDN and CDR2 is FVKESK in the germline V gene. The CDR3 is 13 amino acids.

There are many counts of this clonotype. V gene TRBV15 combines with J gene TRBJ1-4, with 11 bases fitting TRBD1. This CDR3 spans 17 amino acids. The V gene's germline CDR1 is LNHNV and CDR2 YYDKDF (reference sequence). V lost 0 bases to trimming and J lost 6 bases; unmatched junction nucleotides: 6. CDR3 residues: CATSRDLRTGGYEKLFF. The CDR3 DNA reads TGTGCCACCAGCAGAGATCTCAGGACAGGGGGCTATGAAAAACTGTTTTTT.

V usage is TRBV9 and J usage is TRBJ1-2; no firm D call. The CDR3 totals 14 residues. V gave up 0 bases and J gave up 7 bases, with 13 bases separating them. CDR1 SGDLS and CDR2 YYNGEE come from the germline V gene. CDR3 in DNA: TGTGCCAGCAGCGTAGAAGGGTTACACGGTGGCTACACCTTC. Translation gives CASSVEGLHGGYTF.

The chain combines TRBV5-5 with TRBJ1-2, with a tentative D call TRBD1 (6 bases). V shed 0 bases and J shed 3 bases, with 15 bases lying between them. Germline V gene data show CDR1 as SGHKS and CDR2 as YYEKEE (reference sequence). The CDR3 sequence is 16 residues long. This CDR3 is CASSLVGRGTDYGYTF. CDR3 nucleotides: TGTGCCAGCAGCTTGGTGGGCAGGGGAACGGACTATGGCTACACCTTC.

This clonotype was seen many times. V gene TRBV4-1 combines with J gene TRBJ2-7; tentatively, D is TRBD1 (8 bases). CDR1 MGHRA and CDR2 YSYEKL come from the germline V gene. With 1 base removed from V and 4 bases from J, the gap between germline ends came to 17 bases. This CDR3 has 16 amino acids. The CDR3 protein is CASSQGGGTGPYEQYF. In DNA form, the CDR3 reads TGCGCCAGCAGCCAAGGGGGGGGGACAGGTCCTTACGAGCAGTACTTC.

This clonotype was found many times. The V and J genes are TRBV19 and TRBJ1-6; D is ambiguous. Germline CDR1 reads LNHDA; CDR2 reads SQIVND (reference sequence). The ends were cut back, 4 bases at V and 10 bases at J, with 8 bases in the middle. The CDR3 has 12 amino acids. The CDR3 sequence is CASSTLGSPLHF. For the CDR3, the DNA is TGTGCCAGTAGTACCCTTGGATCACCCCTCCACTTT.

The J gene is TRBJ1-2, the V gene TRBV6-1; no definite D call. CDR3 length: 12 residues. Trimming stripped 7 bases from V and 3 bases from J, with 9 bases between. Germline V lookup: CDR1 MNHNS, CDR2 SASEGT. The DNA for the CDR3 is TGTGCCAGCACCAGGACGTACTATGGCTACACCTTC. This encodes CASTRTYYGYTF.

This clonotype has a count of ten or more. The chain couples TRBV5-1 to TRBJ2-5, with D possibly matching TRBD1 (5 bases). V was clipped by 2 bases and J by 3 bases, with 8 bases between them. The length of the CDR3 is 13 residues. CDR1 is SGHRS and CDR2 is YFSETQ in the germline V gene. Here the CDR3 reads CASSFGREETQYF. The CDR3 DNA reads as TGCGCCAGCAGCTTCGGCAGGGAAGAGACCCAGTACTTC.

The rearrangement uses TRBV28 and TRBJ2-3, with D perhaps TRBD2 (6 bases). Trimming took 7 bases from V and 6 from J, leaving 20 bases between them. This CDR3 region has 15 residues. The germline V gene encodes CDR1 MDHEN and CDR2 SYDVKM. The DNA for the CDR3 is TGTGCCAGCACGACGGGACTCCCGAAGAGGGATACGCAGTATTTT. The encoded protein is CASTTGLPKRDTQYF.

The sample holds one count of this clonotype. A read error may explain this, as a much larger clone is one base away. This rearrangement joins TRBV20-1 to TRBJ2-1; 7 bases agree with TRBD1. The germline V gene encodes CDR1 DFQATT and CDR2 SNEGSKA (reference sequence). The CDR3 runs 15 residues. The CDR3 nucleotides read TGCAGTGCTCACTCCATAAGGGGGCCCCGGGTTGAGCAGTCCTTC. It codes for CSAHSIRGPRVEQSF.

The CDR3: CAIRPTGVGAGEQYF. In DNA form, the CDR3 reads TGTGCCATCAGGCCAACGGGGGTAGGGGCGGGTGAGCAGTACTTC. The chain recombines TRBV10-3 with TRBJ2-7; tentatively, D is TRBD2 (6 bases). Trimming took 6 bases from V and 7 from J, leaving 22 bases between them. The germline V gene has CDR1 ENHRY and CDR2 SYGVKD. This CDR3 spans 15 amino acids.

The chain uses TRBV30 and TRBJ1-2; D perhaps matches TRBD1 (6 bases). CDR1 and CDR2 from the germline V gene are GTSNPN and SVGIG (reference sequence). V was clipped by 0 bases and J by 6 bases, with 20 bases between them. This CDR3 is built from 16 residues. The CDR3, as DNA: TGTGCCTGGAGTGTAGGGGGGGCAGTGCCGCTCCATGGCTACACCTTC. As protein: CAWSVGGAVPLHGYTF. Full variable domain (missing parts from reference TRBV30 and TRBJ1-2): SQTIHQWPATLVQPVGSPLSLECTVEGTSNPNLYWYRQAAGRGLQLLFYSVGIGQISSEVPQNLSASRPQDRQFILSSKKLLLSDSGFYLCAWSVGGAVPLHGYTFGSGTRLTVV.

This clonotype was seen at least ten times. The chain combines TRBV9 with TRBJ2-5, with 10 bases identical to TRBD1. Trimming took 3 bases from V and 5 from J; bases not matched to a gene: 4. CDR1 SGDLS and CDR2 YYNGEE come from the germline V gene. This CDR3 spans 14 amino acids. The CDR3 loop reads CASSGDRGWETQYF. Written as DNA, the CDR3 is TGTGCCAGCAGCGGGGACAGGGGCTGGGAGACCCAGTACTTC.

The chain joins TRBV10-3 to TRBJ2-3, with a weak D call TRBD2 (6 bases). Germline V gene sequence: CDR1 ENHRY, CDR2 SYGVKD. This CDR3 region has 13 residues. Trimming removed 7 bases at V and 5 bases at J, with 13 bases between. CDR3 residues: CAINGGIRDTQYF. CDR3 in DNA: TGTGCCATCAACGGCGGGATTAGAGATACGCAGTATTTT.

This clonotype was seen repeatedly, ten times or more. The V and J genes are TRBV5-4 and TRBJ2-2; D gene ambiguous. Germline CDR1 SGHNT, CDR2 YYREEE (reference sequence). The CDR3 spans 14 residues. V was clipped by 0 bases and J by 2 bases, with 5 bases between them. In DNA form, the CDR3 reads TGTGCCAGCAGCTTGGAAATAAACACCGGGGAGCTGTTTTTT. Translating it yields CASSLEINTGELFF.

This clonotype showed up many times. J is TRBJ1-1 and V is TRBV20-1; 9 nucleotides align to TRBD1. The CDR3 loop spans 12 amino acids. Germline V gives CDR1 DFQATT, CDR2 SNEGSKA (reference sequence). Trimming cost V 4 bases and J 5 bases; bases outside gene matches: 2. The CDR3: CSATGQGTEAFF. In DNA, the CDR3 is TGCAGTGCTACCGGACAGGGGACTGAAGCTTTCTTT.